The 14 T cell receptor beta chains below all came from one sample that was sequenced in a study of blood T cell repertoires in COVID-19. Generated by immunoSEQ multiplex PCR, the TCRdb table keeps only in-frame clones and is missing some. The table shows about 250,000 clones, with around 90% occurring only once. The sequencing input was PBMCs or T cells enriched from blood (not recorded which). These receptor sequences come from a woman in her twenties or thirties with acute COVID-19.

This clone has a handful of counts. The rearrangement joins TRBV4-1 to TRBJ1-3; the D is unclear. With 3 bases removed from V and 0 bases from J, the gap between germline ends came to 9 bases. Germline assignment: CDR1 MGHRA and CDR2 YSYEKL. The CDR3 runs to 15 residues. CDR3 nucleotide sequence: TGCGCCAGCAGCCAGTCTACCGCCTCTGGAAACACCATATATTTT. Its translation: CASSQSTASGNTIYF.

In regard to this clone: This specimen includes other DNA sequences encoding the same CDR3. J is TRBJ1-5 and V is TRBV7-9, with D unclear. V dropped 3 bases and J dropped 1 base, with 10 bases sitting between them. The germline gives CDR1 SEHNR, CDR2 FQNEAQ (reference sequence). The CDR3 totals 15 residues. The CDR3 protein is CASSFGGISNQPQHF. CDR3 nucleotides: TGTGCCAGCAGCTTCGGAGGGATAAGCAATCAGCCCCAGCATTTT.

In this sample, this clone turned up once. The V call is TRBV5-1, the J call TRBJ1-1, with a possible D match to TRBD1 (5 bases). V shed 0 bases and J shed 1 base, with 10 bases lying between them. Germline values: CDR1 SGHRS, CDR2 YFSETQ. This CDR3 spans 15 amino acids. This chain's CDR3 is CASSLARQRNTEAFF. As DNA, the CDR3 is TGCGCCAGCAGCTTGGCCCGACAGAGGAACACTGAAGCTTTCTTT.

The V and J genes are TRBV5-4 and TRBJ1-2; a possible D gene is TRBD1 (6 bases). The CDR3 is 12 residues long. Trimming left V 4 bases short and J 5 bases short, with 9 bases between. The V gene's germline CDR1 is SGHNT and CDR2 YYREEE (reference sequence). The CDR3 region has the DNA TGTGCCAGCAGCCGGACAGTTTATGGCTACACCTTC. It yields the protein CASSRTVYGYTF.

This chain uses TRBV5-1 with TRBJ1-1; possible D gene TRBD1, 6 bases. V was clipped by 0 bases and J by 4 bases, with 10 bases between them. The CDR3 totals 14 residues. Germline CDR1 reads SGHRS; CDR2 reads YFSETQ. Here the CDR3 reads CASSLGGRSTEAFF. Written as DNA, the CDR3 is TGCGCCAGCAGCTTGGGGGGGCGGTCCACTGAAGCTTTCTTT. The full variable domain, completed using reference TRBV5-1 and TRBJ1-1, is KAGVTQTPRYLIKTRGQQVTLSCSPISGHRSVSWYQQTPGQGLQFLFEYFSETQRNKGNFPGRFSGRQFSNSRSEMNVSTLELGDSALYLCASSLGGRSTEAFFGQGTRLTVV.

The gene calls are TRBV5-1 and TRBJ2-5, with TRBD2 identical over 12 bases. The CDR3 is 17 amino acids. The V gene end was trimmed by 4 bases and the J gene end by 1 base; junction bases not matched to a gene: 8. Germline V CDR1 and CDR2: SGHRS, YFSETQ. This chain's CDR3 is CASSPITSGGSQETQYF. CDR3 nucleotide sequence: TGCGCCAGCAGCCCGATCACTAGCGGGGGGTCCCAAGAGACCCAGTACTTC.

The rearrangement uses TRBV6-1 and TRBJ2-2; perhaps TRBD1 as D (5 bases). CDR1 and CDR2 (germline): MNHNS, SASEGT. V was clipped by 2 bases and J by 5 bases, with 12 bases between them. The CDR3 has 15 amino acids. CDR3 amino acids: CASSEFRALTGELFF. CDR3 DNA: TGTGCCAGCAGTGAATTCAGGGCTCTAACCGGGGAGCTGTTTTTT.

The chain couples TRBV4-2 to TRBJ1-5; no reliable D call. Trimming stripped 1 base from V and 6 bases from J, with 10 bases between. This CDR3 is 14 amino acids long. Looked up from germline, CDR1 is LGHNA and CDR2 is YNFKEQ. The CDR3 DNA sequence: TGTGCCAGCAGCCAAGGGTTAGAGTTTCAGCCCCAGCATTTT. Protein product: CASSQGLEFQPQHF.

The chain recombines TRBV20-1 with TRBJ1-2; D is ambiguous. Germline V gene lookup returns CDR1 DFQATT and CDR2 SNEGSKA (reference sequence). The CDR3 contains 10 residues. Between the trimmed V and J ends, which lost 2 bases and 12 bases, there was a span of 10 bases. The CDR3 DNA reads TGCAGTGCTAGAAATGGGGAGGACACCTTC. Translated: CSARNGEDTF.

In DNA form, the CDR3 reads TGCGCCAGCAGCGTGGACAGGGAAGGAGGCTACACCTTC. Its protein product is CASSVDREGGYTF. This chain uses TRBV5-1 with TRBJ1-2; 8 bases map to TRBD1. CDR3 length: 13 amino acids. Per the germline V gene, CDR1 is SGHRS and CDR2 is YFSETQ. The V segment lost 4 bases and the J segment 8 bases; nucleotides outside the gene matches: 7.

As for this clone: At one of its ends the junction is not consistent with the germline gene, which may arise from a read error. This chain uses TRBV29-1 with TRBJ1-2; D may be TRBD1 (5 bases). Germline V gives CDR1 SQVTM, CDR2 ANQGSEA. The CDR3 length is 16 residues. CDR3 coding DNA: TGCAGCGTCGAAGGACATCGGGAGTTCCTGGCGTATGGCTACACCTTC. Translated: CSVEGHREFLAYGYTF.

The chain combines TRBV20-1 with TRBJ1-6, with D perhaps TRBD1 (5 bases). The CDR3 is 13 residues long. Deletions cut 3 bases from V and 6 bases from J, with 9 bases between. The germline CDR1 and CDR2 sequences are DFQATT and SNEGSKA (reference sequence). The DNA for the CDR3 is TGCAGTGCTAGTCGGGGGATTAATTCACCCCTCCACTTT. Residues: CSASRGINSPLHF.

This clone was recorded once. This sequence joins TRBV18 and TRBJ2-1, with D maybe TRBD2 (6 bases). CDR1 KGHSH and CDR2 LQKENI come from the germline V gene. Trimming shortened V by 3 bases and J by 0 bases, and 12 bases separated the two germline ends. The CDR3 contains 16 residues. The CDR3 is CASSPPLASSYNEQFF. DNA of the CDR3: TGTGCCAGCTCACCCCCTCTAGCGTCCTCCTACAATGAGCAGTTCTTC.

The genes are TRBV12-3 or TRBV12-4 and TRBJ1-5; D perhaps matches TRBD1 (6 bases). The CDR3 covers 11 residues. Trimming pared 5 bases from V and 9 bases from J, leaving 8 bases between. CDR3 region: CASSQGWPQHF. As DNA, the CDR3 is TGTGCCAGCAGTCAGGGGTGGCCCCAGCATTTT.